This T cell receptor (beta chain) is drawn from a study of T cells in Graves' hyperthyroidism and ophthalmopathy (dated by TCRdb to between 2018 and 2021). Background for the entire study: Peripheral blood samples were taken at the time of initial diagnosis, prior to any treatment. A discovery cohort of about 95 patients, 43 with Graves' ophthalmopathy and about 60 with stable Graves' hyperthyroidism, was used to find distinguishing TCR V-J signatures. Prospective prediction of ophthalmopathy was tested in an independent validation cohort consisting of about 20 hyperthyroidism patients and around 16 patients who later progressed to ophthalmopathy. For training and testing, the roughly 93 patients in the discovery cohort were randomly divided in a 7:3 ratio. The study also compared thyroid tissue and blood T-cell repertoires from more than 5 Graves' hyperthyroidism patients. Following sampling, methimazole starting at 30 mg daily was given to hyperthyroidism patients, and high-dose intravenous methylprednisolone was given to ophthalmopathy patients. The paper describes TCR Vbeta CDR3 sequencing of 135 peripheral blood samples, made up of roughly 40 ophthalmopathy patients, some 80 hyperthyroidism patients and 17 progressor patients. The investigation overall reported the following: No statistical method was used to set the sample size in advance, and investigators knew the group allocation. In validation, progression to ophthalmopathy was predicted by the model with nearly 71% sensitivity and about 72% specificity, a median of roughly 6 months before onset. Most expanded thyroid clonotypes (frequency above 0.001) were also detected in blood, a finding suggesting that blood repertoires may reflect thyroid immune responses. Ophthalmopathy was separated from stable hyperthyroidism by a 13 V-J signature model, with over 85% sensitivity and roughly 84% specificity obtained in cross-validation and 80%/75% obtained in testing.

The hyperthyroidism patients were between 18 and 65 years old and newly diagnosed, with a disease duration of less than 2 months. Any patient with an uncontrolled infection, another autoimmune disease, pregnancy or lactation was excluded. Diagnoses relied on clinical symptoms, serum thyroxine and TRAb, thyroid ultrasound and orbital computed tomography. Blood from progressor patients was collected at the time of first diagnosis with hyperthyroidism, before any ophthalmopathy symptoms had appeared. PBMCs were separated from under 11 ml of fresh peripheral blood using Ficoll-Paque density gradient centrifugation. Progressor patients were first diagnosed with Graves' hyperthyroidism and then developed ophthalmopathy during follow-up. Total RNA was extracted using Trizol reagent, and RNA quality was assessed on an Agilent 2100 Bioanalyzer. TCR beta CDR3 regions were amplified from RNA transcripts. The first round of RT-PCR for the TCR CDR3 was performed with the HTBI primer set and the Qiagen OneStep RT-PCR kit. The libraries were constructed in a second round of multiplex PCR and then size-selected and purified. The libraries were sequenced on an Illumina HiSeq2000 using paired-end 100 bp reads. Per the original workflow: SOAPnuke was used to process the raw data, removing reads that contained adapters or uncalled bases, had a mean Phred below 15, or lacked an exact match to the constant primer or identifier. COPE v1.2.5 was used to merge the high-quality paired reads, and each unique nucleotide sequence was defined as a clonotype. MiTCR v1.1 was used to align the clonotypes against IMGT TRBV, TRBD and TRBJ reference segments. Analysis was restricted to V-J combinations with a frequency above 0.0001, which covered about 99% of repertoires. The TCS score was defined as the ratio of F50 (clonal expansion) to E x V (chaos), calculated using BLOSUM62-based TCRdist between CDR3 peptides within each V-J. Welch's t-statistics and random forest reduced just over 500 V-J features to under 15, which were used in a naive Bayes classifier (R e1071). Starting from the raw public reads, TCRdb applied fastp trimming at Q25, assembled clones with MiXCR and retained in-frame beta chains. When rows share a CDR3 protein, they turn into one entry using the most common DNA and genes. What appears here as the V and J calls and clone size reflects TCRdb's work, not the paper's. The sample profile shows fewer than 500,000 distinct CDR3 sequences; about 13% of them were found once. The leading ten clones occupy less than 25% of the sample.

Concerning this clonotype: Which antigen it targets is not known. Base qualities are not at hand, and no much larger clone is one base apart.

Sequenced sample: blood. The origin of this receptor is a young man with Graves' hyperthyroidism that later progressed to Graves' ophthalmopathy.

The CDR3 sequence is CSASTVTYNEQFF. The DNA sequence reads TGCAGTGCTAGTACGGTTACTTACAATGAGCAGTTCTTC. The chain uses TRBV20-1 and TRBJ2-1; the D gene cannot be named for sure. The CDR3 sequence holds 13 residues, the cysteine and phenylalanine included. Only the CDR3 region is kept as DNA, spanning 39 bases read in frame from base 1. The germline V gene (reference sequence) specifies DFQATT as CDR1 and SNEGSKA as CDR2. Deletion took 3 bases off V and 4 bases off J, with a span of 10 bases between the germline ends.